These 24 T cell receptor beta chains originate from one sample sequenced in a study of shared clonotypes between healthy human individuals. TCRdb's table, derived via immunoSEQ multiplex PCR, lists solely in-frame clones and lacks some. Altogether approximately 100,000 clones are present, less than 75% being singletons, with the ten largest covering approximately 23%. Material: memory CD8+ T cells sorted from blood. Subset: CD45RO+ cells pooled with CCR7-negative TemRA cells. These receptors all stem from a woman aged 30 to 39 in good health.

A few counts support this clone. The CDR3 is CASSSDRNVYEQYF. CDR3 in DNA: TGTGCCAGCAGCTCGGACAGGAACGTATACGAGCAGTACTTC. This chain uses TRBV7-9 with TRBJ2-7; 7 bases fit TRBD1. The CDR3 has 14 residues. V shed 4 bases and J 4 bases; nucleotides not matched to a gene: 7. CDR1 SEHNR and CDR2 FQNEAQ come from the germline V gene (reference sequence).

Concerning this clone: Within the sample, other DNA sequences also encode this same CDR3. The chain employs TRBV9 and TRBJ2-5; the D call may be TRBD1 or TRBD2 (5 bases each). There are 14 residues in the CDR3. Germline assignment: CDR1 SGDLS and CDR2 YYNGEE. V was trimmed by 0 bases and J by 4 bases, leaving 10 bases between them. CDR3 sequence: CASSVGGSAETQYF. The CDR3 DNA reads as TGTGCCAGCAGCGTAGGGGGGAGCGCAGAGACCCAGTACTTC.

This chain connects TRBV4-2 to TRBJ2-7, with D unclear. V lost 0 bases, J lost 5 bases, and 8 bases lay in between. CDR3 size: 13 residues. Germline V gene lookup returns CDR1 LGHNA and CDR2 YNFKEQ. CDR3 nucleotide sequence: TGTGCCAGCAGCCAAGAGTTCCTGGACGAGCAGTACTTC. Its translation is CASSQEFLDEQYF.

This chain joins TRBV4-1 and TRBJ2-1; D unresolved. Germline V lookup: CDR1 MGHRA, CDR2 YSYEKL. V was clipped by 4 bases and J by 8 bases, with 6 bases between them. CDR3 length: 11 residues. Written as DNA, the CDR3 is TGCGCCAGCAGCCTAGTCGATGAGCAGTTCTTC. It is translated as CASSLVDEQFF.

The chain carries TRBV4-1 and TRBJ2-7, with D possibly being TRBD1 (5 bases). CDR1 is MGHRA and CDR2 is YSYEKL in the germline V gene. V was shortened by 2 bases and J by 3 bases, with 14 bases between the two germline ends. The CDR3 consists of 15 residues. DNA of the CDR3: TGCGCCAGCAGCCAAATCGAACAGGCCGGCTACGAGCAGTACTTC. Its protein product is CASSQIEQAGYEQYF.

This clone has just a few counts. The chain carries TRBV10-1 and TRBJ2-3; no clear D. Germline CDR1 and CDR2: WNHNN and SYGVQD (reference sequence). Trimming left V 4 bases short and J 4 bases short, with 12 bases between. The length of the CDR3 is 14 residues. CDR3 nucleotides: TGCGCCAGCAGTGTCGGGCAGGACGCAGATACGCAGTATTTT. Translation gives CASSVGQDADTQYF.

The V and J genes are TRBV19 and TRBJ2-1; 9 nucleotides line up with TRBD2. The germline V gene has CDR1 LNHDA and CDR2 SQIVND (reference sequence). CDR3 length equals 17 residues. The V gene end was trimmed by 1 base and the J gene end by 2 bases; junction bases not matched to a gene: 6. The CDR3 region is CASSIVLAGVAYNEQFF. DNA for the CDR3: TGTGCCAGTAGTATAGTGTTAGCGGGAGTGGCCTACAATGAGCAGTTCTTC.

The V gene is TRBV19, the J gene TRBJ1-1; D is uncertain. Germline V gene lookup returns CDR1 LNHDA and CDR2 SQIVND (reference sequence). With 0 bases removed from V and 4 bases from J, the gap between germline ends came to 6 bases. The CDR3 length is 13 residues. DNA for the CDR3: TGTGCCAGTAGTATAGAAAGCGGCACTGAAGCTTTCTTT. Protein product: CASSIESGTEAFF.

In DNA, the CDR3 is TGTGCCAGCAGTTCCACCCCACTAGCGGCCTCCTACGAGCAGTACTTC. Its protein product is CASSSTPLAASYEQYF. V usage is TRBV28 and J usage is TRBJ2-7; 8 positions match TRBD2. This CDR3 is 16 amino acids long. CDR1 is MDHEN, CDR2 SYDVKM, per germline. V shed 4 bases and J 0 bases; nucleotides not matched to a gene: 8.

The J gene is TRBJ2-2, the V gene TRBV10-3, with D perhaps assigned TRBD1 or TRBD2 (5 bases each). Trimming removed 4 bases from V and 6 bases from J, with 24 bases in between. CDR3 length equals 18 residues. CDR1 is ENHRY, CDR2 SYGVKD, per germline. The DNA of the CDR3 is TGTGCCATCAGTGCCAAATCGGAGGTGGGACGAGTACCCGGGGAGCTGTTTTTT. This translates into CAISAKSEVGRVPGELFF.

The chain couples TRBV9 to TRBJ1-1; 8 nucleotides line up with TRBD1. The J segment lost 5 bases and the V segment lost 3 bases, leaving 6 bases of the junction unmatched. The germline V gene encodes CDR1 SGDLS and CDR2 YYNGEE. The CDR3 consists of 14 residues. In DNA form, the CDR3 reads TGTGCCAGCAGCGATGACAGGGGTGGTACTGAAGCTTTCTTT. Protein sequence: CASSDDRGGTEAFF.

This chain connects TRBV28 to TRBJ1-1, with D possibly being TRBD1 (5 bases). Per germline, CDR1 MDHEN and CDR2 SYDVKM. V was clipped by 11 bases and J by 5 bases, with 24 bases between them. The CDR3 has 15 residues. CDR3 bases: TGTGCCCCCCGAGTTTGGTCACCCTGGGGGACTGAAGCTTTCTTT. The encoded protein is CAPRVWSPWGTEAFF.

Ten or more counts support this clone. The chain couples TRBV5-6 to TRBJ2-7; D possibly corresponds to TRBD2 (6 bases). V lost 1 base and J lost 5, with 16 bases in between. The CDR3 is 15 residues long. The germline V gene encodes CDR1 SGHDT and CDR2 YYEEEE. The CDR3 loop reads CASSLFLLEGDEQYF. DNA of the CDR3: TGTGCCAGCAGCTTGTTTCTTTTGGAGGGCGACGAGCAGTACTTC.

The chain carries TRBV14 and TRBJ2-5; TRBD1 agrees at 8 bases. V shed 4 bases, J shed 3 bases, and the junction held 1 base outside the gene matches. This CDR3 is 13 amino acids long. Germline assignment: CDR1 SGHDN and CDR2 FVKESK. The chain's CDR3 is CASSLDREETQYF. The DNA for the CDR3 is TGTGCCAGCAGCCTGGACAGGGAAGAGACCCAGTACTTC.

The chain links TRBV2 to TRBJ1-1; D is unresolved. Germline-derived CDR1 and CDR2 are SNHLY and FYNNEI. CDR3 size: 13 residues. Trimming took 6 bases from V and 0 from J, leaving 8 bases between them. Written as DNA, the CDR3 is TGTGCCAGCAGGTCAAACCTGAACACTGAAGCTTTCTTT. Protein: CASRSNLNTEAFF.

V gene TRBV25-1 combines with J gene TRBJ1-5, with 7 positions matching TRBD1. CDR3 size: 12 residues. Germline CDR1 is MGHDK and CDR2 is SYGVNS. J lost 5 bases, V lost 9 bases, and 4 bases had no gene match. The chain's CDR3 is CASGTEDQPQHF. CDR3 nucleotides: TGTGCCAGTGGGACAGAAGATCAGCCCCAGCATTTT.

This clone was picked up a small number of times. V gene TRBV7-9 combines with J gene TRBJ2-7; 10 nucleotides align to TRBD2. The CDR3 extends over 16 amino acids. V shed 2 bases, J shed 1 base, and the junction held 5 bases outside the gene matches. Germline CDR1 reads SEHNR; CDR2 reads FQNEAQ (reference sequence). CDR3 sequence (DNA): TGTGCCAGCAGCTTACCTACTAGCGGGGTATCCTACGAGCAGTACTTC. This sequence encodes CASSLPTSGVSYEQYF.

This clone occurred once. V is TRBV7-8 and J is TRBJ2-2, with TRBD1 matching over 9 bases. Losses at the gene ends were 5 bases for V and 7 bases for J; bases not matched to a gene: 11. The CDR3 has 16 amino acids. Germline V CDR1 and CDR2: SGHVS, FQNEAQ. The CDR3: CASSISGQGLIGELFF. CDR3 coding DNA: TGTGCCAGCAGCATCTCGGGACAGGGTTTGATCGGGGAGCTGTTTTTT.

By proportion, this clone is medium-sized. This chain connects TRBV6-4 to TRBJ2-1; 13 bases are a match to TRBD2. The V gene end was trimmed by 2 bases and the J gene end by 8 bases; junction bases not matched to a gene: 0. The germline V gene encodes CDR1 MRHNA and CDR2 SNTAGT. The CDR3 runs 14 residues. The CDR3 coding sequence is TGTGCCAGCAGTGACGGACTAGCGGGAGATGAGCAGTTCTTC. Translation gives CASSDGLAGDEQFF.

This clone was found once. This chain uses TRBV10-3 with TRBJ2-3; 10 bases map to TRBD2. Germline V gene data show CDR1 as ENHRY and CDR2 as SYGVKD. Losses at the gene ends were 2 bases for V and 0 bases for J; bases not matched to a gene: 2. The length of the CDR3 is 16 residues. The CDR3 coding sequence is TGTGCCATCAGTGAGGGGACTAGCGCGAGCACAGATACGCAGTATTTT. This encodes CAISEGTSASTDTQYF.

The table lists this clone with a few counts. It may be a read error: a sequence one base away is much more abundant. The same CDR3 can be traced to other DNA sequences in this sample. The chain couples TRBV9 to TRBJ1-1, with a tentative D call TRBD1 (5 bases). The V gene's germline CDR1 is SGDLS and CDR2 YYNGEE. V was clipped by 0 bases and J by 5 bases, with 8 bases between them. The CDR3 sequence is 13 residues long. Here the CDR3 DNA reads TGTGCCAGCAGCGTAGCTTGGGGGACTGAAGCTTTCTTT. This sequence encodes CASSVAWGTEAFF.

The chain recombines TRBV19 with TRBJ2-3; possibly TRBD2 for D (6 bases). This CDR3 contains 17 residues. The V end lost 7 bases, the J end lost 0 bases, and 20 bases lay between the germline ends. Germline V CDR1 and CDR2: LNHDA, SQIVND (reference sequence). CDR3 in amino acids: CASTLSGPMSSTDTQYF. Here the CDR3 DNA reads TGTGCCAGTACCCTCAGCGGGCCGATGTCCAGCACAGATACGCAGTATTTT. Using reference TRBV19 and TRBJ2-3 for the parts outside the CDR3, the full variable domain is DGGITQSPKYLFRKEGQNVTLSCEQNLNHDAMYWYRQDPGQGLRLIYYSQIVNDFQKGDIAEGYSVSREKKESFPLTVTSAQKNPTAFYLCASTLSGPMSSTDTQYFGPGTRLTVL.

The table lists this clone with many counts. The chain uses TRBV6-5 and TRBJ2-7; 8 nucleotides line up with TRBD2. This CDR3 has 15 residues. The germline V gene has CDR1 MNHEY and CDR2 SVGAGI. V lost 6 bases and J lost 3; bases outside the gene matches: 10. The CDR3 spells CASSYRTSPYYEQYF. In nucleotides, the CDR3 is TGTGCCAGCAGCTACCGGACTAGCCCCTACTACGAGCAGTACTTC.

This clone turned up a few times. This chain links TRBV10-3 with TRBJ2-7; 9 nucleotides line up with TRBD1. This CDR3 spans 16 amino acids. The trim removed 2 bases at V and 2 bases at J, leaving 7 bases unmatched. The V gene's germline CDR1 is ENHRY and CDR2 SYGVKD. The CDR3 DNA is TGTGCCATCAGTGAGCCCCCGACAGGGGGACCCTACGAGCAGTACTTC. It codes for CAISEPPTGGPYEQYF.